This entry lists 3 T cell receptor beta chains sequenced from one sample in a study of regulatory T cells in long-lasting Graves disease. Time point given: newly diagnosed GD, antithyroid drugs for less than 3 months. PBMC-derived RNA was used for the TCR library. CDR3-region Arm-PCR and iRepertoire HTBI primers produced the TCR beta libraries. TCRdb re-analysed the multiplex PCR reads in MiXCR, keeping a single row per CDR3 protein. Of around 480,000 distinct CDR3 sequences in the sample, 15% to 20% are singletons; the top ten hold over 9%. These data also formed part of another study, on T cells in Graves' hyperthyroidism and ophthalmopathy.

The specimen comprised peripheral blood mononuclear cells (PBMCs), sampled at new diagnosis, from a patient treated with antithyroid drugs. The receptors derive from a man aged 35-49 years with Graves disease.

The rearrangement links TRBV3-1 to TRBJ2-1; 11 bases align to TRBD2. The CDR3 extends over 14 amino acids. V shed 6 bases and J 9 bases; nucleotides not matched to a gene: 7. From germline, CDR1 is LGHDT and CDR2 YNNKEL (reference sequence). CDR3 residues: CASRPLTSGSEQFF. In DNA, the CDR3 is TGTGCCAGCAGACCCCTAACTAGCGGGAGTGAGCAGTTCTTC.

In its sample, this clonotype was seen many times. The rearrangement links TRBV5-1 to TRBJ1-1; 7 bases line up with TRBD1. The junction had 1 base not matched to a gene; V was cut back by 4 bases and J by 7 bases. The CDR3 runs to 11 residues. Germline V gene lookup returns CDR1 SGHRS and CDR2 YFSETQ. In nucleotides, the CDR3 is TGCGCCAGCAGCAGGGGGCTTGAAGCTTTCTTT. Translated: CASSRGLEAFF.

This clonotype was counted many times. The rearrangement uses TRBV27 and TRBJ2-5, with 10 bases fitting TRBD2. V was clipped by 2 bases and J by 4 bases; unmatched bases: 4. This CDR3 comprises 15 residues. Per the germline V gene, CDR1 is MNHEY and CDR2 is SMNVEV (reference sequence). The CDR3 DNA is TGTGCCAGCAGTTTACTAGCGGGAGTTCTAGAGACCCAGTACTTC. Residues: CASSLLAGVLETQYF.